This TCR beta chain originates from a study of beta chain features in type 1 diabetes. Study outcomes and limitations: Any HLA-type effect on TCRB rearrangement remained unresolved here. Equally in patients and controls, shorter templates might have been favored by PCR. In every one of the four CD4+ subsets, TCRB CDR3s were moderately but significantly shorter in Type 1 diabetes patients. The cDNA sequencing approach could over-represent high-TCR-expressing cells.

Every isolated RNA sample was fully reverse transcribed, so sequencing captured expressed TCRB transcripts. Data came from immunoSEQ multiplex PCR; TCRdb stores just in-frame clones and leaves some out. The repertoire has 50,000 or so clones, around 45% of them found once; the top ten carry roughly 1.5%. With regard to this clone: Its antigen is not identified.

Germline V gene data show CDR1 as SGHRS and CDR2 as YFSETQ. The J segment lost 1 base and the V segment lost 3 bases, leaving 6 bases of the junction unmatched. The CDR3 extends over 15 amino acids. The rearrangement links TRBV5-1 to TRBJ2-5; TRBD2 matches 7 bases. The sample consisted of Tregs from blood. The sequence was obtained from a man aged 25 to 40 with type 1 diabetes. The CDR3 region has the DNA TGCGCCAGCAGCTCGAGCGGGGCCCCCCAAGAGACCCAGTACTTC. Its protein is CASSSSGAPQETQYF.